A selection of T cell receptor beta chains follows, all from one sample in a study of radiotherapy plus CTLA-4 blockade in lung cancer. Clones were read by immunoSEQ multiplex PCR, and TCRdb kept only the in-frame ones, dropping some. The table has about 73,000 clones, around 87% seen once. Source: peripheral blood, taken from a patient treated with radiotherapy plus ipilimumab. These TCRs come from a human donor with non-small cell lung cancer that progressed on radiotherapy plus ipilimumab. Both conserved end residues are part of each CDR3. D genes are given only for firm matches. Clone size is shown for a subset of rows, as once, few, many or a class of expanded clone.

V gene,D gene,clone size,J gene,CDR3 DNA,CDR3 protein
TRBV6-5,NA,NA,TRBJ2-5,TGTGCCAGCAGTTACGGAGGGGCCCTCCAAGAGACCCAGTACTTC,CASSYGGALQETQYF
TRBV18,TRBD1,NA,TRBJ2-7,TGTGCCAGCTCGAGGGACAGGGGGTCCTACGAGCAGTACTTC,CASSRDRGSYEQYF
TRBV6-6,NA,few,TRBJ1-5,TGTGCCAGCAGTACACCCACTGAGTATAGCAATCAGCCCCAGCATTTT,CASSTPTEYSNQPQHF
TRBV15,TRBD2,NA,TRBJ2-1,TGTGCCACCAGCCCACGGACTAGCGGGAAACATGAGCAGTTCTTC,CATSPRTSGKHEQFF
TRBV5-6,TRBD2,NA,TRBJ2-7,TGTGCCAGCAGCTTGCCGCGTGGGAGGGCCGCCTACGAGCAGTACTTC,CASSLPRGRAAYEQYF
TRBV4-2,TRBD1,few,TRBJ1-2,TGTGCCAGCAGCCAAGATGGGAACAGGGGAGGTGGCTACACCTTC,CASSQDGNRGGGYTF
TRBV19,NA,few,TRBJ2-7,TGTGCCAGTAGTACGTTAGGGGGACTCCCCCCGGGAGAGCAGTACTTC,CASSTLGGLPPGEQYF
TRBV5-8,TRBD1,NA,TRBJ1-2,TGTGCCAGCAGCTTCGCCAGGGGGTCGAGCTACACCTTC,CASSFARGSSYTF
TRBV6-1,NA,NA,TRBJ2-4,TGTGCCAGCTTTCGGGGCGCGGAGTCAAACATTCAGTACTTC,CASFRGAESNIQYF
TRBV20-1,TRBD1,NA,TRBJ1-1,TGCAGGACAGGGGGGAACACTGAAGCTTTCTTT,CRTGGNTEAFF
TRBV11-2,NA,NA,TRBJ2-1,TGTGCCAGCAGCTTAATGCCGGATAACAATGAGCAGTTCTTC,CASSLMPDNNEQFF
TRBV11-2,TRBD1,NA,TRBJ2-7,TGTGCCAGCAGCTTAGATCGAGGGACAGCCTACGAGCAGTACTTC,CASSLDRGTAYEQYF
TRBV19,NA,NA,TRBJ1-2,TGTGCCAGTACGGGCCGGGACACCGGGGGCTACACCTTC,CASTGRDTGGYTF
TRBV19,NA,NA,TRBJ1-5,TGTGCCAGTAGTATAATAGAAGTGTCAAGGGATCAGCCCCAGCATTTT,CASSIIEVSRDQPQHF
TRBV27,NA,NA,TRBJ2-5,TGTGCCAGCAGTTTATCGTGGGTTGAAGAGACCCAGTACTTC,CASSLSWVEETQYF
TRBV10-3,NA,NA,TRBJ1-1,TGTGCCATCAGTGAGTCCCCAGGGGTCACTGAAGCTTTCTTT,CAISESPGVTEAFF
TRBV11-2,NA,NA,TRBJ2-1,TGTGCCAGCAGCTTAGATCTGAGTGGTGAGCAGTTCTTC,CASSLDLSGEQFF
TRBV10-3,NA,NA,TRBJ2-5,TGTGCCATCAGGGTGGCGGTCCAAGAGACCCAGTACTTC,CAIRVAVQETQYF
TRBV19,TRBD1,once,TRBJ1-4,TGTGCCAGTAGTGTCCCAGGGGGAGAAAAACTGTTTTTT,CASSVPGGEKLFF
TRBV6-4,TRBD1,NA,TRBJ1-2,TGTGCCAGCAGCCCGCCCCAGGGGGGCTATGGCTACACCTTC,CASSPPQGGYGYTF
TRBV27,NA,NA,TRBJ2-6,TGTGCCAGCAGTCTTTCCGAGGTACTCTCTGGGGCCAACGTCCTGACTTTC,CASSLSEVLSGANVLTF
TRBV6-4,TRBD2,NA,TRBJ2-1,TGTGCCAGCAGTGACGACGGAGCGGGAGGTAACAATGAGCAGTTCTTC,CASSDDGAGGNNEQFF
TRBV4-1,NA,NA,TRBJ1-4,TGCGCCAGCAGCCACGAACCTGGACGGAATGAAAAACTGTTTTTT,CASSHEPGRNEKLFF
TRBV27,NA,NA,TRBJ2-2,TGTGCCAGCAGTTTAATGCCAGGGACCAACACCGGGGAGCTGTTTTTT,CASSLMPGTNTGELFF
TRBV2,TRBD2,NA,TRBJ2-2,TGTGCCAGCAGTGGGGGACTAGCGGGAATCGGGGAGCTGTTTTTT,CASSGGLAGIGELFF
TRBV7-8,NA,NA,TRBJ2-7,TGTGCCAGCAGTTTGGTATCCGAGCAGTACTTC,CASSLVSEQYF
TRBV9,TRBD1,NA,TRBJ2-3,TGTGCCAGCAGCGTCAAATCCGGGACAGGGACCTATATTCGCACAGATACGCAGTATTTT,CASSVKSGTGTYIRTDTQYF
TRBV9,NA,NA,TRBJ2-3,TGTGCCAGCAGCGGCGGACGCACAGATACGCAGTATTTT,CASSGGRTDTQYF
TRBV5-4,TRBD1,NA,TRBJ2-5,TGTGCCAGCAGCTTGAGGGGGCCAGGGCTTAGGGAGACCCAGTACTTC,CASSLRGPGLRETQYF
TRBV29-1,NA,NA,TRBJ1-1,TGCAGCGTTGCCTGGACAGAGGGAATGAACACTGAAGCTTTCTTT,CSVAWTEGMNTEAFF
TRBV7-6,TRBD2,NA,TRBJ2-1,TGTGCCAGCAGCTTAGGGACTAGCGGGAGGGCGGGTGAGCAGTTCTTC,CASSLGTSGRAGEQFF
TRBV7-2,TRBD2,once,TRBJ2-7,TGTGCCAGCAGCCCTCGGAGTAGCGGGGCTGCCGAGCAGTACTTC,CASSPRSSGAAEQYF
TRBV10-3,NA,NA,TRBJ2-7,TGTGCCATCAGTGAGGGAACCTACGAGCAGTACTTC,CAISEGTYEQYF
TRBV7-2,TRBD2,NA,TRBJ2-3,TGTGCCAGCAGCTTAGCTCCGGGACTAGGAACAGATACGCAGTATTTT,CASSLAPGLGTDTQYF
TRBV4-1,NA,once,TRBJ2-3,TGCGCCAGCAGCCAAGTTCCAGGATCAAGAGGGTTGGGCACAGATACGCAGTATTTT,CASSQVPGSRGLGTDTQYF
TRBV30,TRBD1,NA,TRBJ2-3,TGTGCCTGGAGTGACGGGACAGTTAGCACAGATACGCAGTATTTT,CAWSDGTVSTDTQYF
TRBV30,TRBD2,NA,TRBJ2-3,TGTGCCTGGAGTGCGGGGGGAGGCAACACAGATACGCAGTATTTT,CAWSAGGGNTDTQYF
TRBV29-1,NA,NA,TRBJ1-4,TGCAGCGTTGTATTCCAGGGAGCTGAAAAACTGTTTTTT,CSVVFQGAEKLFF
TRBV7-3,NA,NA,TRBJ1-1,TGTGCCAGCAGCTTATGGGCGGAGAACACTGAAGCTTTCTTT,CASSLWAENTEAFF
TRBV27,NA,NA,TRBJ1-1,TGTGCCAGCAGTTGGGTGAGTGGCCCGAACACTGAAGCTTTCTTT,CASSWVSGPNTEAFF
TRBV5-6,TRBD1,NA,TRBJ1-2,TGTGCCAGCAGCTACGCGGGACAGGCCCTAGGGTATGGCTACACCTTC,CASSYAGQALGYGYTF
TRBV6-5,TRBD2,NA,TRBJ2-7,TGTGCCAGCAGACCACTAGCGGGGGCCTACGAGCAGTACTTC,CASRPLAGAYEQYF
TRBV6-1,TRBD2,NA,TRBJ2-1,TGTGCCAGCACCGCGGGACTAGCGGTATACAATGAGCAGTTCTTC,CASTAGLAVYNEQFF
TRBV7-8,TRBD1,few,TRBJ1-2,TGTGCCAGCAGCTTAGGGACAGGTCTGTCTCACTATGGCTACACCTTC,CASSLGTGLSHYGYTF
TRBV6-5,NA,NA,TRBJ1-1,TGTGCCAGCAGAACAACAGGGAACACTGAAGCTTTCTTT,CASRTTGNTEAFF
TRBV15,NA,few,TRBJ2-2,TGTGCCACCAGCTCCCAGTTGACAAACACCGGGGAGCTGTTTTTT,CATSSQLTNTGELFF
TRBV27,NA,NA,TRBJ2-7,TGTGCCAGCGCGGGCACGGACCTCTACGAGCAGTACTTC,CASAGTDLYEQYF
TRBV9,NA,NA,TRBJ2-7,TGTGCCAGCAGCCCCCCCAGGGCTGGTGGCGAGCAGTACTTC,CASSPPRAGGEQYF
TRBV29-1,NA,NA,TRBJ1-1,TGCAGCGGGGGCTCCAGTACGAACACTGAAGCTTTCTTT,CSGGSSTNTEAFF
TRBV5-6,NA,NA,TRBJ2-2,TGTGCCAGCAGCTTGGTTAGCGGAGATACCGGGGAGCTGTTTTTT,CASSLVSGDTGELFF